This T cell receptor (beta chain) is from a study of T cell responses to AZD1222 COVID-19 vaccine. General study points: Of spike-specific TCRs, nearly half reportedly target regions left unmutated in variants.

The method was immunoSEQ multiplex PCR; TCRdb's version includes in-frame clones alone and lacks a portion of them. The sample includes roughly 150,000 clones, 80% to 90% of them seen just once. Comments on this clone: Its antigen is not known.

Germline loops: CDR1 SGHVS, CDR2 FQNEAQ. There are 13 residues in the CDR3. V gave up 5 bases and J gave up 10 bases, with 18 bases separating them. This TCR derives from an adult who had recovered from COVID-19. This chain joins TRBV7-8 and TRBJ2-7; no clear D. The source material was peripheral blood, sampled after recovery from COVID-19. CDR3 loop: CASSDVPSPYQYF. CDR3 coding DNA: TGTGCCAGCAGCGACGTCCCCTCCCCGTATCAGTACTTC.